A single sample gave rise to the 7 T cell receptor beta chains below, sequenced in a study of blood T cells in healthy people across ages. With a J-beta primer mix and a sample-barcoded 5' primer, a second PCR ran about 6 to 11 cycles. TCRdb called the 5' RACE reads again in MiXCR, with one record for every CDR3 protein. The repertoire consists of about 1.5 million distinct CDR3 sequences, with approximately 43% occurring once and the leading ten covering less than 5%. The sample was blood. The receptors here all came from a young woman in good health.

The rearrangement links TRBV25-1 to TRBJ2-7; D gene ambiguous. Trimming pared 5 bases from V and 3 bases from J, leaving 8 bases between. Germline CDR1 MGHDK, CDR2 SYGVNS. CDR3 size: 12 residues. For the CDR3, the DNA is TGTGCCAGCAGTAATCCTTTCTACGAGCAGTACTTC. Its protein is CASSNPFYEQYF.

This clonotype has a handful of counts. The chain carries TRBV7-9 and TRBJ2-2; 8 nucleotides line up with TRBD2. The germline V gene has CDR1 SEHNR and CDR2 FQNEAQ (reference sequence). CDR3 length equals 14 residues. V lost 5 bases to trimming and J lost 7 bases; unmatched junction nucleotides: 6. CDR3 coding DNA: TGTGCCAGCAGCCCTCGGACTAGCTTCGGGGAGCTGTTTTTT. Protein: CASSPRTSFGELFF. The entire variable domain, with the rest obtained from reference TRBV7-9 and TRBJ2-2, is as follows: DTGVSQNPRHKITKRGQNVTFRCDPISEHNRLYWYRQTLGQGPEFLTYFQNEAQLEKSRLLSDRFSAERPKGSFSTLEIQRTEQGDSAMYLCASSPRTSFGELFFGEGSRLTVL.

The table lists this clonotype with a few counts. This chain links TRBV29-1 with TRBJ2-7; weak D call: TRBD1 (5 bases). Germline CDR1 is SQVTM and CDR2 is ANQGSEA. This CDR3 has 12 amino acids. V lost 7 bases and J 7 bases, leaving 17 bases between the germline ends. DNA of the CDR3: TGCAGCGGTGGTGACAGCTACAATGAGCAGTACTTC. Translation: CSGGDSYNEQYF.

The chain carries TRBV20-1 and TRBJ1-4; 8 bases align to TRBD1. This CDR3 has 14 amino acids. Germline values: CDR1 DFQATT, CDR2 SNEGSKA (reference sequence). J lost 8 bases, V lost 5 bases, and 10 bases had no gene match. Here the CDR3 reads CSAGPQGAGEKLFF. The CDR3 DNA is TGCAGTGCTGGCCCTCAGGGGGCCGGGGAAAAACTGTTTTTT.

CDR3 region: CSVFTGNYGYTF. CDR3 in DNA: TGCAGCGTCTTTACAGGGAACTATGGCTACACCTTC. This chain connects TRBV29-1 to TRBJ1-2, with a possible D match to TRBD1 (6 bases). Trimming cost V 6 bases and J 2 bases, with 10 bases left between them. Germline CDR1 and CDR2: SQVTM and ANQGSEA. This CDR3 contains 12 residues.

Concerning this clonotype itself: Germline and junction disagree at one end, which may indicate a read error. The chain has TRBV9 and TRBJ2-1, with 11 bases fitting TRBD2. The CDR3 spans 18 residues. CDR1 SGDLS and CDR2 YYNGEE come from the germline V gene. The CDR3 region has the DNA TGTGCCAGCAGCCCCCCCCTACTAGCGGGAGAATCCTACAATGGGCAGTTCTTC. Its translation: CASSPPLLAGESYNGQFF.

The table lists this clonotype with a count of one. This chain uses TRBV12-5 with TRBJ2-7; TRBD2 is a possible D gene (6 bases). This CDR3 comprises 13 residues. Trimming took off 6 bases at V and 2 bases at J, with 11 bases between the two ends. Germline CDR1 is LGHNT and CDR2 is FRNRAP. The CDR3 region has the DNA TGTGCTAGTGGAGTCACGGGGGCCTACGAGCAGTACTTC. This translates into CASGVTGAYEQYF.